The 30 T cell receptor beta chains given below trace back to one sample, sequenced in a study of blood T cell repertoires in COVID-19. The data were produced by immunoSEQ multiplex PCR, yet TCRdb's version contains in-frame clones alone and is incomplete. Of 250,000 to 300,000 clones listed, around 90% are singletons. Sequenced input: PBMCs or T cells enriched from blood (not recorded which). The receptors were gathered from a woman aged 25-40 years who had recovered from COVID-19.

The CDR3 protein is CATSDREIREQYF. In DNA form, the CDR3 reads TGTGCCACCAGTGATCGGGAGATTCGGGAGCAGTACTTC. The chain links TRBV24-1 to TRBJ2-7; D possibly corresponds to TRBD2 (6 bases). Trimming removed 3 bases from V and 7 bases from J, with 12 bases in between. The germline gives CDR1 KGHDR, CDR2 SFDVKD. The CDR3 runs to 13 residues.

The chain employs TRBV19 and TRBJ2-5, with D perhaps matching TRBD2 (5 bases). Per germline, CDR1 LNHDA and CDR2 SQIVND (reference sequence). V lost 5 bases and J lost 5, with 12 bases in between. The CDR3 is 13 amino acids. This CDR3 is CASSALRGETQYF. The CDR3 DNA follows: TGTGCCAGTAGTGCCCTCCGCGGGGAGACCCAGTACTTC.

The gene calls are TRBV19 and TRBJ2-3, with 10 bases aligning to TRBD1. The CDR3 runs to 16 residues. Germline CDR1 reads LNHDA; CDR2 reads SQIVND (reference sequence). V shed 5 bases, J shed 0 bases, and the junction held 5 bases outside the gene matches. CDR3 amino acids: CASSGGQGTSTDTQYF. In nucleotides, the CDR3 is TGTGCCAGTAGTGGGGGACAGGGGACTAGCACAGATACGCAGTATTTT.

In DNA, the CDR3 is TGCGCCAGCAGCTTGAGGTCCGGACAGGTCTCCTACGAGCAGTACTTC. This translates into CASSLRSGQVSYEQYF. The rearrangement joins TRBV5-1 to TRBJ2-7; 7 bases agree with TRBD1. Germline V gene sequence: CDR1 SGHRS, CDR2 YFSETQ. V dropped 1 base and J dropped 0; count of bases not matched to a gene: 7. CDR3 length equals 16 residues.

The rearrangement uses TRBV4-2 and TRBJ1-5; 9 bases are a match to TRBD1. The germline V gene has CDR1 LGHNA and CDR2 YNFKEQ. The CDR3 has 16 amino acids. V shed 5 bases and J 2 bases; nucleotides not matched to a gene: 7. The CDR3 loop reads CASSYTGGGGNQPQHF. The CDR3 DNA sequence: TGTGCCAGCAGCTATACAGGGGGCGGGGGCAATCAGCCCCAGCATTTT.

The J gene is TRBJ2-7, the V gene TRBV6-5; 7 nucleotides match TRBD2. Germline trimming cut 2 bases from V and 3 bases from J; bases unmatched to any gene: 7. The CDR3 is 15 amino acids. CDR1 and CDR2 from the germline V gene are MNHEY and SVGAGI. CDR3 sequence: CASSYDPSGLYEQYF. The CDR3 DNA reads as TGTGCCAGCAGTTACGATCCTAGCGGCCTCTACGAGCAGTACTTC.

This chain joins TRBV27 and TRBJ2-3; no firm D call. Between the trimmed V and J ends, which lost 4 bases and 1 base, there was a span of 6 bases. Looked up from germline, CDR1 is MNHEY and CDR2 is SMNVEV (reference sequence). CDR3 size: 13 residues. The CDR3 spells CASSSLGTDTQYF. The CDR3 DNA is TGTGCCAGCAGTTCCCTTGGCACAGATACGCAGTATTTT.

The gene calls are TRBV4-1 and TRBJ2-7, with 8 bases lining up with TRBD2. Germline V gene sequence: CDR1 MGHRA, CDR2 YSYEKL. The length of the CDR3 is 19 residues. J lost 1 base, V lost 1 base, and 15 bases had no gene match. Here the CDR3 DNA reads TGCGCCAGCAGCCAAGGACCTGGGGTGGGGACTAGTGGTTCCTACGAGCAGTACTTC. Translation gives CASSQGPGVGTSGSYEQYF.

The CDR3 loop reads CASSPGLAGALGEQYF. CDR3 sequence (DNA): TGTGCCAGCAGCCCAGGACTAGCGGGAGCTCTAGGGGAGCAGTACTTC. The chain recombines TRBV7-2 with TRBJ2-7; TRBD2 aligns across 13 bases. The CDR3 length is 16 residues. Germline loops: CDR1 SGHTA, CDR2 FQGNSA. After removal of 5 bases from V and 7 bases from J, the junction contained 11 bases not matched to a gene. Drawing the rest from reference TRBV7-2 and TRBJ2-7, the complete variable domain is GAGVSQSPSNKVTEKGKDVELRCDPISGHTALYWYRQSLGQGLEFLIYFQGNSAPDKSGLPSDRFSAERTGGSVSTLTIQRTQQEDSAVYLCASSPGLAGALGEQYFGPGTRLTVT.

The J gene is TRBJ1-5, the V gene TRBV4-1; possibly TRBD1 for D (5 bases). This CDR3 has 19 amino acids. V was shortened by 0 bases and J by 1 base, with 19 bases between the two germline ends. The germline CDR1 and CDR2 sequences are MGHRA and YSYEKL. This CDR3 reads CASSQESIRVGPSNQPQHF. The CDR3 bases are TGCGCCAGCAGCCAAGAGTCGATTCGGGTGGGGCCGAGCAATCAGCCCCAGCATTTT.

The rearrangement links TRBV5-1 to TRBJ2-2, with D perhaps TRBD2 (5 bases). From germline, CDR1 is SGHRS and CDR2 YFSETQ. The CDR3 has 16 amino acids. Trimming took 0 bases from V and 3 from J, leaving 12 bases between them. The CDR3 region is CASSLARISDTGELFF. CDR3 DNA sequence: TGCGCCAGCAGCTTGGCGCGTATTAGCGACACCGGGGAGCTGTTTTTT.

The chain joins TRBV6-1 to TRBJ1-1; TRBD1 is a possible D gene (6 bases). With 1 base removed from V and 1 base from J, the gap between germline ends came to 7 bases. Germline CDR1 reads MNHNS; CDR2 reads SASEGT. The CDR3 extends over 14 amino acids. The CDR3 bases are TGTGCCAGCAGTGAAGGGACAGAGAACACTGAAGCTTTCTTT. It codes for CASSEGTENTEAFF.

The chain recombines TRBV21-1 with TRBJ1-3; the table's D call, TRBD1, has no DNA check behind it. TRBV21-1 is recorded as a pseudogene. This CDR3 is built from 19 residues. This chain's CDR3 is CASSKERRPRGLGGNTIYF. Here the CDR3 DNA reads TGTGCCAGCAGCAAAGAAAGGAGGCCAAGGGGGCTAGGAGGAAACACCATATATTTT.

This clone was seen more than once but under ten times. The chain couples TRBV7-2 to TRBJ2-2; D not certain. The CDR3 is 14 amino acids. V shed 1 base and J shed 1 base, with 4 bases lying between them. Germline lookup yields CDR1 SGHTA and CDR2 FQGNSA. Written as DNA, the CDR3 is TGTGCCAGCAGCTTAGGAGAGAACACCGGGGAGCTGTTTTTT. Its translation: CASSLGENTGELFF. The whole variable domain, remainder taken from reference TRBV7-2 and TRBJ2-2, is GAGVSQSPSNKVTEKGKDVELRCDPISGHTALYWYRQSLGQGLEFLIYFQGNSAPDKSGLPSDRFSAERTGGSVSTLTIQRTQQEDSAVYLCASSLGENTGELFFGEGSRLTVL.

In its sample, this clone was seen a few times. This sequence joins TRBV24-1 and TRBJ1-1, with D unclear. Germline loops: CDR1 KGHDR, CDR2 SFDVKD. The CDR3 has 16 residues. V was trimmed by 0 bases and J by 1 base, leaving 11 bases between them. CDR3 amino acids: CATSDLVAVSNTEAFF. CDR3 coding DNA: TGTGCCACCAGTGATTTGGTTGCGGTTTCGAACACTGAAGCTTTCTTT.

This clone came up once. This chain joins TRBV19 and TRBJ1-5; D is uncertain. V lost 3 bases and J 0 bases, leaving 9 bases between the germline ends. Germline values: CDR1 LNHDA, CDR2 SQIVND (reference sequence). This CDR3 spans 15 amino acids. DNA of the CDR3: TGTGCCAGTAGTATCAGGCAGGATAGCAATCAGCCCCAGCATTTT. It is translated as CASSIRQDSNQPQHF.

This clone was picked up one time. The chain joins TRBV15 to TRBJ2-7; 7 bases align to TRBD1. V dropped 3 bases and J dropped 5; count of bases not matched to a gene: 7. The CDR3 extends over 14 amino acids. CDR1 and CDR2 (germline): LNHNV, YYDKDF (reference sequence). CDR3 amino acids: CATSSRTGLNEQYF. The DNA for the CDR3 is TGTGCCACCAGCAGCAGGACAGGTCTCAACGAGCAGTACTTC.

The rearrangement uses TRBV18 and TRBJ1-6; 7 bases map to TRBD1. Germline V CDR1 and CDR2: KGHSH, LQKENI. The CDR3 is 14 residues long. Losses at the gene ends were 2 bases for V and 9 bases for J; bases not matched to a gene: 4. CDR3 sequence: CASSPKQGSSPLHF. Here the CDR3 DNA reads TGTGCCAGCTCACCAAAACAGGGGAGTTCACCCCTCCACTTT.

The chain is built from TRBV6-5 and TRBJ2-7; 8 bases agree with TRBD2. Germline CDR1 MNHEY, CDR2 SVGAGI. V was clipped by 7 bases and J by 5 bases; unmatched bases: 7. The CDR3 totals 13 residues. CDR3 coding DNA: TGTGCCAGCACTAGCGGGCTAAAGAACGAGCAGTACTTC. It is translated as CASTSGLKNEQYF.

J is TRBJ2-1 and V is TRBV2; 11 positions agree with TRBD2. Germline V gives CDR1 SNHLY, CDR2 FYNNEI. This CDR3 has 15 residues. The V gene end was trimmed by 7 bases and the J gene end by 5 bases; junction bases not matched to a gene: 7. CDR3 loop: CASTGTSGWHNEQFF. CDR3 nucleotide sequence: TGTGCCAGCACCGGGACTAGCGGATGGCACAATGAGCAGTTCTTC.

The chain's CDR3 is CASSRLVGGSKDEQFF. In nucleotides, the CDR3 is TGTGCCAGCAGCCGCCTTGTGGGCGGGAGTAAAGATGAGCAGTTCTTC. The chain combines TRBV5-4 with TRBJ2-1; TRBD2 aligns across 7 bases. This CDR3 comprises 16 residues. Germline loops: CDR1 SGHNT, CDR2 YYREEE (reference sequence). Losses at the gene ends were 4 bases for V and 8 bases for J; bases not matched to a gene: 15.

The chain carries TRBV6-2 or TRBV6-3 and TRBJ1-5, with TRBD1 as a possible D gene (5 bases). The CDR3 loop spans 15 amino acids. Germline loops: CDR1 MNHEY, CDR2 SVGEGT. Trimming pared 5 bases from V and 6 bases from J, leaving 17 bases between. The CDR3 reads CASSPGQGFRQPQHF. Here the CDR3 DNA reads TGTGCCAGCAGTCCAGGGCAGGGTTTTCGTCAGCCCCAGCATTTT.

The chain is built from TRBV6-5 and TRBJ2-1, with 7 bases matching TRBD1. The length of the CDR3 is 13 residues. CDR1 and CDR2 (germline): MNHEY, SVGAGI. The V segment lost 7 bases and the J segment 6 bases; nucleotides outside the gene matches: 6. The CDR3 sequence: CASKTGLGNEQFF. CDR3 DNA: TGTGCCAGCAAGACAGGGCTCGGCAATGAGCAGTTCTTC.

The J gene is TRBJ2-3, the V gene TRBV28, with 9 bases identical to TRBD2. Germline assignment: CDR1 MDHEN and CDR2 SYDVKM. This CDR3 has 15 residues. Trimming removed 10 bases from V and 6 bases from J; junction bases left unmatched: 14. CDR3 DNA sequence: TGTGCCACCATTGAAGCGGGAGGTGGTATGGATACGCAGTATTTT. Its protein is CATIEAGGGMDTQYF.

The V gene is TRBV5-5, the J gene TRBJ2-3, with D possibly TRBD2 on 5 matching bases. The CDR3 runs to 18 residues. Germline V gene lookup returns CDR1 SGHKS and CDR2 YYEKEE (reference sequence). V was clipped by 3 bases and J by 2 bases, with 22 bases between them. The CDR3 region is CASSWSPSGLGNTDTQYF. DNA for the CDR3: TGTGCCAGCAGCTGGTCCCCAAGCGGTCTAGGGAACACAGATACGCAGTATTTT.

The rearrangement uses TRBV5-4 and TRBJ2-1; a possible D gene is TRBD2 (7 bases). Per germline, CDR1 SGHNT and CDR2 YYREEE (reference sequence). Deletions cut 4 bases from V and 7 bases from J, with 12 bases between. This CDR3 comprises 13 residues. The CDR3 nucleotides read TGTGCCAGCAGCCCCGGGGGGCTGAATGAGCAGTTCTTC. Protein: CASSPGGLNEQFF. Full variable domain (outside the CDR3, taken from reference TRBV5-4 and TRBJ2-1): ETGVTQSPTHLIKTRGQQVTLRCSSQSGHNTVSWYQQALGQGPQFIFQYYREEENGRGNFPPRFSGLQFPNYSSELNVNALELDDSALYLCASSPGGLNEQFFGPGTRLTVL.

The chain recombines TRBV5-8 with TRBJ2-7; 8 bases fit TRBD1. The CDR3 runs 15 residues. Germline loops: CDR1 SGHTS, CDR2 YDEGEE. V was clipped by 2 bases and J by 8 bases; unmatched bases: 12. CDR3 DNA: TGTGCCAGCAGCTTAGCCGGGACAGGCCCTACGAAGCAGTACTTC. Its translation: CASSLAGTGPTKQYF.

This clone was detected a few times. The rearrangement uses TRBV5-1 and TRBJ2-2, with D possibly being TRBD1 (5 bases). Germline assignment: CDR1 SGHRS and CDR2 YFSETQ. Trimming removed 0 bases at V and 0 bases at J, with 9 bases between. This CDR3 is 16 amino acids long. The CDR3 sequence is CASSLAGFANTGELFF. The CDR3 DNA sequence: TGCGCCAGCAGCTTGGCAGGGTTCGCGAACACCGGGGAGCTGTTTTTT.

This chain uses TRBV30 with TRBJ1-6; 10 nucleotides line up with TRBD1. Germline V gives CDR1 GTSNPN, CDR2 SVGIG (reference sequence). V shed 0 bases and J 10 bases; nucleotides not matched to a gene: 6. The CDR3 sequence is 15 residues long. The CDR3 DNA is TGTGCCTGGAGTGTACTGGGACAGGGGCCGTCACCCCTCCACTTT. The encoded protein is CAWSVLGQGPSPLHF.

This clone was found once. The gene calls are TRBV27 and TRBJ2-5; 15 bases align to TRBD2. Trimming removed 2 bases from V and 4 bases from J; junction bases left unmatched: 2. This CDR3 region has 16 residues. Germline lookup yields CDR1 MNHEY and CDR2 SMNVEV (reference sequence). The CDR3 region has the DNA TGTGCCAGCAGTTTAGGGGGACTAGCGGGAGGAGAGACCCAGTACTTC. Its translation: CASSLGGLAGGETQYF.